A single sample gave rise to the 26 T cell receptor beta chains below, sequenced in a study of blood T cells in healthy people across ages. For the second PCR, which ran for 7 to 11 cycles, a sample-barcoded 5' primer and a J-beta primer mix were used. One entry per CDR3 protein, called by TCRdb with MiXCR from the 5' RACE reads. The profile covers some 1.5 million distinct CDR3 sequences, with under 55% appearing a single time and approximately 4.1% taken by the ten largest. The sample was blood. Receptor source: a woman younger than 35 in good health.

For the CDR3, the DNA is TGCAGTGCTAGGCCCTTTACGATCGGGGAGACCCAGTACTTC. As protein: CSARPFTIGETQYF. The chain couples TRBV20-1 to TRBJ2-5; D is ambiguous. The CDR3 covers 14 residues. Trimming removed 3 bases from V and 5 bases from J, with 16 bases in between. The germline gives CDR1 DFQATT, CDR2 SNEGSKA (reference sequence).

V is TRBV7-2 and J is TRBJ1-5; D is unresolved. The CDR3 runs to 13 residues. The V and J ends lost 1 base and 8 bases respectively, with 9 bases between them. Germline CDR1 reads SGHTA; CDR2 reads FQGNSA. The CDR3 is CASSLGGREPQHF. Here the CDR3 DNA reads TGTGCCAGCAGCTTAGGCGGTCGGGAGCCCCAGCATTTT.

This clonotype was observed a handful of times. The rearrangement joins TRBV7-2 to TRBJ2-5, with TRBD2 identical over 13 bases. TRBJ2-7 matches the DNA end more closely, so the J call is doubtful. The CDR3 sequence is 17 residues long. CDR1 SGHTA and CDR2 FQGNSA come from the germline V gene. CDR3 sequence (DNA): TGTGCCAGCAGCTTAGGGACTAGCGGGGGCTTTACCTACGAGCAGTACTTC. Translation: CASSLGTSGGFTYEQYF.

This clonotype was found a few times. The chain couples TRBV15 to TRBJ1-5, with unresolved D. This CDR3 is 14 amino acids long. The germline V gene has CDR1 LNHNV and CDR2 YYDKDF (reference sequence). V was clipped by 0 bases and J by 4 bases, with 7 bases between them. CDR3 bases: TGTGCCACCAGCAGAGATAATCAGAATCAGCCCCAGCATTTT. It is translated as CATSRDNQNQPQHF.

This clonotype came up a few times. The rearrangement joins TRBV7-8 to TRBJ1-4; D remains ambiguous. Trimming took 3 bases from V and 10 from J, leaving 15 bases between them. The germline V gene has CDR1 SGHVS and CDR2 FQNEAQ. The CDR3 totals 14 residues. CDR3 nucleotides: TGTGCCAGCAGCTTGTATGGAAAGGAAGGAAAACTGTTTTTT. Protein: CASSLYGKEGKLFF.

The chain is built from TRBV5-5 and TRBJ2-5; TRBD1 might be the D (5 bases). Trimming cost V 1 base and J 0 bases, with 7 bases left between them. The germline gives CDR1 SGHKS, CDR2 YYEKEE (reference sequence). CDR3 length: 14 amino acids. CDR3 sequence: CASSLNRNQETQYF. CDR3 nucleotide sequence: TGTGCCAGCAGCTTGAACAGGAACCAAGAGACCCAGTACTTC.

The rearrangement links TRBV19 to TRBJ2-5; D tentatively fits TRBD1 or TRBD2 (5 bases each). The V gene's germline CDR1 is LNHDA and CDR2 SQIVND (reference sequence). The CDR3 sequence is 14 residues long. The V gene lost 1 base and the J gene lost 6 bases, with 12 bases spanning the gap. The CDR3 loop reads CASSIGGAEKTQYF. The CDR3, as DNA: TGTGCCAGTAGTATAGGAGGGGCTGAAAAGACCCAGTACTTC.

This clonotype was counted between two and nine times. The V gene is TRBV25-1, the J gene TRBJ1-4, with 9 nucleotides matching TRBD1. The V gene's germline CDR1 is MGHDK and CDR2 SYGVNS. There are 15 residues in the CDR3. Trimming took 3 bases from V and 7 from J; bases not matched to a gene: 6. Here the CDR3 reads CASSDSGTGSEKLFF. The CDR3 DNA follows: TGTGCCAGCAGTGACTCCGGGACAGGGAGTGAAAAACTGTTTTTT.

The sample holds many counts of this clonotype. CDR3 loop: CASSLLVNEQYF. CDR3 sequence (DNA): TGTGCCAGCAGCTTACTAGTCAACGAGCAGTACTTC. The chain links TRBV7-9 to TRBJ2-7; D gene unclear. V shed 2 bases and J shed 5 bases, with 7 bases lying between them. This CDR3 has 12 residues. The germline gives CDR1 SEHNR, CDR2 FQNEAQ (reference sequence).

The CDR3 protein is CAWNPAADTQYF. The CDR3 bases are TGTGCCTGGAACCCCGCTGCAGATACGCAGTATTTT. The gene calls are TRBV30 and TRBJ2-3; D is ambiguous. The V end lost 4 bases, the J end lost 4 bases, and 9 bases lay between the germline ends. The CDR3 runs to 12 residues. Germline V gene lookup returns CDR1 GTSNPN and CDR2 SVGIG (reference sequence).

The J gene is TRBJ2-5, the V gene TRBV2; TRBD2 matches at 7 bases. The J call is uncertain, as TRBJ2-7 better fits the DNA end. Germline V CDR1 and CDR2: SNHLY, FYNNEI. CDR3 length: 15 amino acids. The CDR3 coding sequence is TGTGCCAGCAGTGAATGGGCTAGCGGATCCTACGAGCAGTACTTC. This codes for CASSEWASGSYEQYF.

The chain couples TRBV10-3 to TRBJ2-1; 7 bases are shared with TRBD2. Trimming cost V 8 bases and J 6 bases; bases outside gene matches: 7. Germline assignment: CDR1 ENHRY and CDR2 SYGVKD. This CDR3 comprises 13 residues. DNA for the CDR3: TGTGCCATCGGACTAGATTTAGGCAATGAGCAGTTCTTC. Translating it yields CAIGLDLGNEQFF.

This clonotype was observed a handful of times. The chain is built from TRBV6-1 and TRBJ1-1, with D possibly being TRBD1 (6 bases). Germline CDR1 is MNHNS and CDR2 is SASEGT. The CDR3 runs 15 residues. V lost 6 bases to trimming and J lost 6 bases, with 20 bases between them. The CDR3 here is CASRSGGGYLAEAFF. CDR3 nucleotide sequence: TGTGCCAGCAGGTCCGGAGGGGGGTATCTTGCTGAAGCTTTCTTT.

The chain couples TRBV7-9 to TRBJ1-4; 9 bases are a match to TRBD1. The J segment lost 4 bases and the V segment lost 5 bases, leaving 8 bases of the junction unmatched. Germline CDR1 reads SEHNR; CDR2 reads FQNEAQ (reference sequence). The CDR3 extends over 16 amino acids. CDR3 region: CASSQGGQGNNEKLFF. Here the CDR3 DNA reads TGTGCCAGCAGCCAAGGAGGACAGGGGAATAATGAAAAACTGTTTTTT.

The chain uses TRBV6-2 or TRBV6-3 and TRBJ2-2; tentatively, D is TRBD2 (6 bases). CDR3 length: 13 amino acids. The germline V gene has CDR1 MNHEY and CDR2 SVGEGT. Trimming took 10 bases from V and 2 from J, leaving 11 bases between them. The CDR3 here is CATRTTNTGELFF. The CDR3 nucleotides read TGTGCCACCCGGACTACCAACACCGGGGAGCTGTTTTTT.

The rearrangement joins TRBV20-1 to TRBJ2-1; TRBD2 agrees at 10 bases. V was clipped by 4 bases and J by 0 bases; unmatched bases: 3. The germline V gene has CDR1 DFQATT and CDR2 SNEGSKA (reference sequence). The CDR3 has 15 residues. The CDR3 DNA reads TGCAGTGCTACGGGACTAGCGACCTCCTACAATGAGCAGTTCTTC. Its translation is CSATGLATSYNEQFF.

The V call is TRBV3-1, the J call TRBJ1-1; the match to TRBD1 covers 9 bases. The trim removed 0 bases at V and 8 bases at J, leaving 13 bases unmatched. CDR1 is LGHDT and CDR2 is YNNKEL in the germline V gene (reference sequence). This CDR3 has 17 amino acids. The CDR3 DNA sequence: TGTGCCAGCAGCCAAGAACAGGGGGCCGCTCTCTCTAGGGAAGCTTTCTTT. Translated: CASSQEQGAALSREAFF.

This clonotype was counted many times. The chain uses TRBV7-2 and TRBJ2-1, with 8 nucleotides matching TRBD2. V lost 5 bases and J lost 1; bases outside the gene matches: 7. Germline values: CDR1 SGHTA, CDR2 FQGNSA. The length of the CDR3 is 16 residues. CDR3 sequence: CASSPAGTRSYNEQFF. The CDR3 nucleotides read TGTGCCAGCAGCCCAGCCGGGACTAGGTCCTACAATGAGCAGTTCTTC.

This clonotype was counted once. The gene calls are TRBV4-3 and TRBJ2-1; D unclear. Judging by the DNA end, TRBJ2-7 fits better; the J call may be wrong. The germline V gene has CDR1 LGHNA and CDR2 YSLEER. This CDR3 is built from 14 residues. The CDR3 DNA reads TGCGCCAGCAGCCACGGCACCATTAGCTATGAGCAGTACTTC. It encodes CASSHGTISYEQYF.

V gene TRBV2 combines with J gene TRBJ2-3; 7 bases are a match to TRBD1. Germline V gene sequence: CDR1 SNHLY, CDR2 FYNNEI. Trimming took 7 bases from V and 3 from J; bases not matched to a gene: 7. CDR3 length equals 14 residues. The CDR3: CASIDRVHTDTQYF. As DNA, the CDR3 is TGTGCCAGCATCGACAGGGTTCATACAGATACGCAGTATTTT. The full variable domain, rest sourced from reference TRBV2 and TRBJ2-3, is EPEVTQTPSHQVTQMGQEVILRCVPISNHLYFYWYRQILGQKVEFLVSFYNNEISEKSEIFDDQFSVERPDGSNFTLKIRSTKLEDSAMYFCASIDRVHTDTQYFGPGTRLTVL.

The V call is TRBV7-8, the J call TRBJ2-5; D possibly corresponds to TRBD2 (5 bases). The J call may be in error: the DNA end matches TRBJ2-1 better. The length of the CDR3 is 14 residues. Germline V gene data show CDR1 as SGHVS and CDR2 as FQNEAQ. The CDR3 region has the DNA TGTGCCAGCCTGCATTCGGGCGGGCCAGAGACCCAGTTCTTC. It translates to CASLHSGGPETQFF.

The chain has TRBV10-3 and TRBJ1-2, with 11 nucleotides matching TRBD1. CDR3 size: 14 residues. J lost 7 bases, V lost 0 bases, and 1 base had no gene match. Germline-derived CDR1 and CDR2 are ENHRY and SYGVKD. The CDR3 loop is CAISESGTGGGYTF. CDR3 sequence (DNA): TGTGCCATCAGTGAGTCGGGGACAGGGGGTGGCTACACCTTC.

This chain links TRBV29-1 with TRBJ2-1; 9 nucleotides agree with TRBD2. This CDR3 contains 14 residues. CDR1 is SQVTM and CDR2 is ANQGSEA in the germline V gene. V gave up 3 bases and J gave up 6 bases; unmatched junction bases: 6. CDR3 sequence: CSVDIAGVTNEQFF. The CDR3 coding sequence is TGCAGCGTTGACATAGCGGGGGTAACCAATGAGCAGTTCTTC.

This chain connects TRBV20-1 to TRBJ2-3; 8 bases line up with TRBD2. V was pared by 4 bases and J by 7 bases, with 10 bases of the junction left unmatched. This CDR3 spans 14 amino acids. Germline CDR1 is DFQATT and CDR2 is SNEGSKA (reference sequence). The CDR3 loop reads CSAKRAGVVYTQYF. Written as DNA, the CDR3 is TGCAGTGCTAAACGAGCGGGAGTCGTATATACGCAGTATTTT.

The rearrangement links TRBV4-3 to TRBJ1-1, with 7 nucleotides matching TRBD1. V dropped 0 bases and J dropped 2; count of bases not matched to a gene: 9. There are 17 residues in the CDR3. Germline assignment: CDR1 LGHNA and CDR2 YSLEER. CDR3 DNA sequence: TGCGCCAGCAGCCAAGAGAGGGGCAGGGGGATTAACACTGAAGCTTTCTTT. Protein: CASSQERGRGINTEAFF.

The chain combines TRBV4-3 with TRBJ1-1, with a weak D call TRBD1 (6 bases). The CDR3 runs to 16 residues. Looked up from germline, CDR1 is LGHNA and CDR2 is YSLEER. The V end was cut by 1 base, the J end by 0 bases, with 12 bases between. CDR3 sequence reads: CASSQGPGALNTEAFF. The CDR3 coding sequence is TGCGCCAGCAGCCAAGGCCCAGGGGCGTTGAACACTGAAGCTTTCTTT.